This is a list of T cell receptor beta chains from one sample in a study of T cells in Graves' hyperthyroidism and ophthalmopathy. TCRdb re-called the multiplex PCR reads with MiXCR, one entry per CDR3 protein. The table has roughly 200,000 distinct CDR3 sequences, about 18% seen once. Source material: blood. These receptors came from a man in his forties with Graves' hyperthyroidism. Each CDR3 is given with its conserved first and last residue. The order of the fields is clone size, J gene, CDR3 length, D gene, V gene, CDR3 protein, CDR3 DNA. The D gene is left open where the match is weak. Clone size is shown for a subset of rows, as once, few, many or a class of expanded clone.

clone_size: many
j_call: TRBJ1-6
cdr3_length: 14
d_call: NA
v_call: TRBV10-1
cdr3_aa: CASSDQGHLSPLHF
cdr3_nt: TGCGCCAGCAGTGACCAGGGACATCTCTCACCCCTCCACTTT

clone_size: many
j_call: TRBJ2-5
cdr3_length: 14
d_call: TRBD1
v_call: TRBV7-2
cdr3_aa: CASSSRGIQETQYF
cdr3_nt: TGTGCCAGCAGCTCCAGGGGGATACAAGAGACCCAGTACTTC

clone_size: many
j_call: TRBJ2-5
cdr3_length: 14
d_call: NA
v_call: TRBV18
cdr3_aa: CASSLREILETQYF
cdr3_nt: TGTGCCAGCTCCCTGAGGGAAATCCTCGAGACCCAGTACTTC

clone_size: few
j_call: TRBJ1-2
cdr3_length: 14
d_call: TRBD1
v_call: TRBV6-6
cdr3_aa: CASSYAGGSYGYTF
cdr3_nt: TGTGCCAGCAGTTACGCAGGGGGCAGCTATGGCTACACCTTC

clone_size: many
j_call: TRBJ2-1
cdr3_length: 13
d_call: NA
v_call: TRBV11-2
cdr3_aa: CASSNDRLGEQFF
cdr3_nt: TGTGCCAGCAGCAACGACAGGCTCGGTGAGCAGTTCTTC

clone_size: few
j_call: TRBJ1-6
cdr3_length: 13
d_call: TRBD1
v_call: TRBV19
cdr3_aa: CATNRGLGSPLHF
cdr3_nt: TGTGCCACTAACAGGGGGCTAGGATCACCCCTCCACTTT

clone_size: many
j_call: TRBJ2-3
cdr3_length: 16
d_call: NA
v_call: TRBV6-1
cdr3_aa: CASSRASGGSTDTQYF
cdr3_nt: TGTGCCAGCAGTAGGGCCTCGGGGGGCAGCACAGATACGCAGTATTTT

clone_size: few
j_call: TRBJ2-1
cdr3_length: 16
d_call: TRBD2
v_call: TRBV6-2/TRBV6-3
cdr3_aa: CASSSRGSGGGNEQFF
cdr3_nt: TGTGCCAGCAGCTCCCGGGGTAGCGGGGGGGGTAATGAGCAGTTCTTC

clone_size: many
j_call: TRBJ1-5
cdr3_length: 17
d_call: NA
v_call: TRBV12-3/TRBV12-4
cdr3_aa: CASSLRVPLEGNQPQHF
cdr3_nt: TGTGCCAGCAGTCTACGGGTCCCCTTGGAGGGCAATCAGCCCCAGCATTTT

clone_size: many
j_call: TRBJ1-6
cdr3_length: 13
d_call: NA
v_call: TRBV20-1
cdr3_aa: CSASSRGDSPLHF
cdr3_nt: TGCAGTGCTAGTTCGCGGGGGGATTCACCCCTCCACTTT

clone_size: few
j_call: TRBJ1-3
cdr3_length: 11
d_call: NA
v_call: TRBV29-1
cdr3_aa: CSVNLGNTIYF
cdr3_nt: TGCAGCGTGAACTTGGGAAACACCATATATTTT

clone_size: few
j_call: TRBJ1-1
cdr3_length: 14
d_call: TRBD1
v_call: TRBV7-9
cdr3_aa: CASSLQGTGDEAFF
cdr3_nt: TGTGCCAGCAGCTTACAAGGGACAGGAGATGAAGCTTTCTTT

clone_size: many
j_call: TRBJ2-2
cdr3_length: 13
d_call: NA
v_call: TRBV5-1
cdr3_aa: CASSADITGELFF
cdr3_nt: TGCGCCAGCAGCGCAGACATCACCGGGGAGCTGTTTTTT

clone_size: NA
j_call: TRBJ1-2
cdr3_length: 15
d_call: TRBD1
v_call: TRBV5-8
cdr3_aa: CASSLPGTGGYGYTF
cdr3_nt: TGTGCCAGCAGCTTGCCCGGGACAGGGGGATATGGCTACACCTTC

clone_size: few
j_call: TRBJ2-7
cdr3_length: 12
d_call: NA
v_call: TRBV7-9
cdr3_aa: CASFDSTYEQYF
cdr3_nt: TGTGCCAGCTTCGACTCTACCTACGAGCAGTACTTC

clone_size: many
j_call: TRBJ2-7
cdr3_length: 13
d_call: NA
v_call: TRBV27
cdr3_aa: CASSLSSGVEQYF
cdr3_nt: TGTGCCAGCAGTTTATCGTCAGGGGTCGAGCAGTACTTC

clone_size: few
j_call: TRBJ1-5
cdr3_length: 21
d_call: NA
v_call: TRBV24-1
cdr3_aa: CATSDLKNRPGDYIGNQPQHF
cdr3_nt: TGTGCCACCAGTGATTTGAAGAACAGGCCAGGGGATTATATTGGCAATCAGCCCCAGCATTTT

clone_size: many
j_call: TRBJ1-1
cdr3_length: 14
d_call: NA
v_call: TRBV5-1
cdr3_aa: CASSLEGSDTEAFF
cdr3_nt: TGCGCCAGCAGCTTGGAGGGATCCGACACTGAAGCTTTCTTT

clone_size: NA
j_call: TRBJ2-5
cdr3_length: 13
d_call: NA
v_call: TRBV7-3
cdr3_aa: CASRSRSQETQYF
cdr3_nt: TGTGCCAGCAGGTCCAGGAGCCAAGAGACCCAGTACTTC

clone_size: few
j_call: TRBJ2-5
cdr3_length: 14
d_call: TRBD2
v_call: TRBV3-1
cdr3_aa: CASSPRQRGETQYF
cdr3_nt: TGTGCCAGCAGCCCACGGCAGCGGGGAGAGACCCAGTACTTC

clone_size: many
j_call: TRBJ2-3
cdr3_length: 14
d_call: NA
v_call: TRBV12-3/TRBV12-4
cdr3_aa: CASREGGSIDTQYF
cdr3_nt: TGTGCCAGCAGGGAGGGGGGGTCGATCGATACGCAGTATTTT

clone_size: many
j_call: TRBJ2-3
cdr3_length: 16
d_call: TRBD2
v_call: TRBV15
cdr3_aa: CATSRGLAGFTDTQYF
cdr3_nt: TGTGCCACCAGCCGGGGACTAGCGGGGTTCACAGATACGCAGTATTTT

clone_size: many
j_call: TRBJ2-2
cdr3_length: 13
d_call: TRBD2
v_call: TRBV2
cdr3_aa: CARTSADTGELFF
cdr3_nt: TGTGCCAGGACTAGCGCCGACACCGGGGAGCTGTTTTTT

clone_size: many
j_call: TRBJ2-3
cdr3_length: 16
d_call: TRBD2
v_call: TRBV7-3
cdr3_aa: CASSRGSGGGTDTQYF
cdr3_nt: TGTGCCAGCAGCAGAGGGAGCGGGGGCGGCACAGATACGCAGTATTTT

clone_size: NA
j_call: TRBJ2-3
cdr3_length: 13
d_call: NA
v_call: TRBV20-1
cdr3_aa: CSTRYRGSDTQYF
cdr3_nt: TGCAGTACTAGATATCGGGGGTCAGATACGCAGTATTTT

clone_size: NA
j_call: TRBJ2-7
cdr3_length: 15
d_call: TRBD2
v_call: TRBV5-6
cdr3_aa: CASSFNSGGVHEQYF
cdr3_nt: TGTGCCAGCAGCTTTAATAGCGGGGGGGTCCACGAGCAGTACTTC

clone_size: many
j_call: TRBJ1-1
cdr3_length: 14
d_call: NA
v_call: TRBV10-3
cdr3_aa: CAISEGRSNTEAFF
cdr3_nt: TGTGCCATCAGTGAAGGACGATCGAACACTGAAGCTTTCTTT

clone_size: many
j_call: TRBJ2-7
cdr3_length: 13
d_call: TRBD2
v_call: TRBV20-1
cdr3_aa: CSDRGEEAYEQYF
cdr3_nt: TGCAGTGACCGGGGGGAAGAGGCCTACGAGCAGTACTTC

clone_size: once
j_call: TRBJ2-5
cdr3_length: 16
d_call: TRBD1
v_call: TRBV7-2
cdr3_aa: CASSSRTGGARETQYF
cdr3_nt: TGTGCCAGCAGCTCAAGGACAGGGGGCGCGCGGGAGACCCAGTACTTC

clone_size: few
j_call: TRBJ1-2
cdr3_length: 16
d_call: NA
v_call: TRBV9
cdr3_aa: CASSVYRDTNNYGYTF
cdr3_nt: TGTGCCAGCAGCGTATACCGGGACACCAACAACTATGGCTACACCTTC

clone_size: NA
j_call: TRBJ2-1
cdr3_length: 17
d_call: TRBD1
v_call: TRBV4-3
cdr3_aa: CASSQDRPGQVYNEQFF
cdr3_nt: TGCGCCAGCAGCCAAGACCGTCCGGGACAGGTCTACAATGAGCAGTTCTTC

clone_size: many
j_call: TRBJ2-7
cdr3_length: 15
d_call: TRBD2
v_call: TRBV5-1
cdr3_aa: CASSLGGDYSYEQYF
cdr3_nt: TGCGCCAGCAGCTTGGGGGGGGACTACTCCTACGAGCAGTACTTC

clone_size: many
j_call: TRBJ2-7
cdr3_length: 13
d_call: NA
v_call: TRBV7-9
cdr3_aa: CASSLDSGAEQYF
cdr3_nt: TGTGCCAGCAGCTTAGATTCTGGGGCAGAGCAGTACTTC

clone_size: NA
j_call: TRBJ2-1
cdr3_length: 16
d_call: TRBD2
v_call: TRBV4-3
cdr3_aa: CASSQSWAGAYNEQFF
cdr3_nt: TGCGCCAGCAGCCAATCCTGGGCGGGGGCCTACAATGAGCAGTTCTTC

clone_size: many
j_call: TRBJ2-1
cdr3_length: 15
d_call: NA
v_call: TRBV30
cdr3_aa: CAWRKGGPVENEQFF
cdr3_nt: TGTGCCTGGAGAAAGGGGGGGCCGGTAGAGAATGAGCAGTTCTTC

clone_size: many
j_call: TRBJ1-1
cdr3_length: 12
d_call: TRBD1
v_call: TRBV5-6
cdr3_aa: CASDRGNTEAFF
cdr3_nt: TGTGCCAGCGACAGGGGGAACACTGAAGCTTTCTTT

clone_size: many
j_call: TRBJ2-7
cdr3_length: 14
d_call: TRBD2
v_call: TRBV20-1
cdr3_aa: CSALLAGGSYEQYF
cdr3_nt: TGCAGTGCTCTTCTAGCGGGGGGCTCATACGAGCAGTACTTC

clone_size: NA
j_call: TRBJ2-1
cdr3_length: 12
d_call: TRBD1
v_call: TRBV27
cdr3_aa: CASSPGTGKKFF
cdr3_nt: TGTGCCAGCAGTCCCGGGACAGGGAAGAAGTTCTTC

clone_size: many
j_call: TRBJ2-7
cdr3_length: 15
d_call: TRBD2
v_call: TRBV11-2
cdr3_aa: CASSRYTSGGYEQYF
cdr3_nt: TGTGCCAGCAGCCGCTATACTAGCGGGGGCTACGAGCAGTACTTC

clone_size: many
j_call: TRBJ1-2
cdr3_length: 16
d_call: NA
v_call: TRBV7-2
cdr3_aa: CASSLKPVGGGYGYTF
cdr3_nt: TGTGCCAGCAGCTTAAAGCCCGTGGGGGGGGGCTATGGCTACACCTTC

clone_size: many
j_call: TRBJ2-1
cdr3_length: 14
d_call: NA
v_call: TRBV15
cdr3_aa: CATSRDLGPGEQFF
cdr3_nt: TGTGCCACCAGCAGAGATCTAGGACCGGGTGAGCAGTTCTTC

clone_size: many
j_call: TRBJ1-6
cdr3_length: 13
d_call: NA
v_call: TRBV2
cdr3_aa: CASLSGLGSPLHF
cdr3_nt: TGTGCCAGCCTTTCAGGACTCGGGTCACCCCTCCACTTT